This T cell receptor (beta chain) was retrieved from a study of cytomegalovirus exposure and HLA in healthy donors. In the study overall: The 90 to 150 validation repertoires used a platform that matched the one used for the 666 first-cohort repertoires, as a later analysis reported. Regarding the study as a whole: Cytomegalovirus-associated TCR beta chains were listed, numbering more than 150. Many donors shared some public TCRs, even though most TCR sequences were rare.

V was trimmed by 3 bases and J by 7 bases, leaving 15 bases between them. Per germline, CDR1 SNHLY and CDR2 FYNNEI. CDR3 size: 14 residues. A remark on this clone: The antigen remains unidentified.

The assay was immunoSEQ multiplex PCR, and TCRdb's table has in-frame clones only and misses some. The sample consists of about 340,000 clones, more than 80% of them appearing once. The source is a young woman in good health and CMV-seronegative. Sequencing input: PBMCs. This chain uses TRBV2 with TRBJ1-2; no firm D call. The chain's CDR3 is CASSEIDYRLGYTF. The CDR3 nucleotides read TGTGCCAGCAGTGAGATAGATTATCGTCTTGGCTACACCTTC.